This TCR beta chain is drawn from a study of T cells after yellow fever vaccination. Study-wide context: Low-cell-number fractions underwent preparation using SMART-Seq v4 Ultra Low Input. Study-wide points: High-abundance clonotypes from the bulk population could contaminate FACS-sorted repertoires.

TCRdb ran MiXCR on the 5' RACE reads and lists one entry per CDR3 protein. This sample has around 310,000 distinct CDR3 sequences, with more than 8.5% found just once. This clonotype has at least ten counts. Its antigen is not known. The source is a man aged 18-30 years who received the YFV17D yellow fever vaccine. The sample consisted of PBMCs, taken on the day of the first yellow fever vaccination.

CDR3 region: CASSQITGSWWAFF. CDR3 bases: TGCGCCAGCAGCCAAATAACAGGGTCGTGGTGGGCTTTCTTT. This rearrangement joins TRBV4-1 to TRBJ1-1; TRBD1 is a possible D gene (6 bases). V dropped 2 bases and J dropped 11 bases, with 18 bases sitting between them. This CDR3 has 14 amino acids. Germline-derived CDR1 and CDR2 are MGHRA and YSYEKL.